The clone carrying this T cell receptor (beta chain) was observed a few times. MiXCR, applied by TCRdb to the 5' RACE reads, yields one record per CDR3 protein. The sample holds 500,000 to 650,000 distinct CDR3 sequences; 12% are singletons and the top ten take around 14%. The CDR3 runs to 13 residues. CDR1 is MDHEN, CDR2 SYDVKM, per germline. The V end lost 6 bases, the J end lost 8 bases, and 15 bases lay between the germline ends. This specimen comes from a study of T cells after yellow fever vaccination. The chain employs TRBV28 and TRBJ2-3; D not resolved. The clonotype was recovered from a man aged 25 to 40 who received the YFV17D yellow fever vaccine. The sequenced sample was PBMCs, obtained on the day of the yellow fever booster vaccination. The CDR3 sequence is CASSRSEPATQYF. The CDR3 DNA sequence: TGTGCCAGCAGCCGCAGCGAGCCGGCTACGCAGTATTTT. The complete variable domain, with remaining parts taken from reference TRBV28 and TRBJ2-3, reads DVKVTQSSRYLVKRTGEKVFLECVQDMDHENMFWYRQDPGLGLRLIYFSYDVKMKEKGDIPEGYSVSREKKERFSLILESASTNQTSMYLCASSRSEPATQYFGPGTRLTVL.